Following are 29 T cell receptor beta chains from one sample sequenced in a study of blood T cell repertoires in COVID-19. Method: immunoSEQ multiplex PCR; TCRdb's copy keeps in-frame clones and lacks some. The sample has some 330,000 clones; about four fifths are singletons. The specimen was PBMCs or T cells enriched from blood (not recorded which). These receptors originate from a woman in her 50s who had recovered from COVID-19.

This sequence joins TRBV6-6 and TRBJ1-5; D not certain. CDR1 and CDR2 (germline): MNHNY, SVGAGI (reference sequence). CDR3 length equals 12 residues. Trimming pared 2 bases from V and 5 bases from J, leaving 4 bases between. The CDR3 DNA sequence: TGTGCCAGCAGTTACCTAGATCAGCCCCAGCATTTT. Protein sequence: CASSYLDQPQHF.

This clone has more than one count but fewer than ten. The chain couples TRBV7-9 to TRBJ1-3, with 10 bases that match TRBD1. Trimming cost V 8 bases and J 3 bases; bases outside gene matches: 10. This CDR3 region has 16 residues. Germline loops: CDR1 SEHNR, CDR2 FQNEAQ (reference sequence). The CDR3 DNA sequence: TGTGCCAGCTTGCCGACAGGGGGCTTTAATGGAAACACCATATATTTT. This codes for CASLPTGGFNGNTIYF.

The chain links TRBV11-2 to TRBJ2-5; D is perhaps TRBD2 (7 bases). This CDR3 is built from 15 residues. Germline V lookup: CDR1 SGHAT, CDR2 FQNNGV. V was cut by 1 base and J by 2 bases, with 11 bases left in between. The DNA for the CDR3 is TGTGCCAGCAGCTTAGGGGGGGGCTCACAAGAGACCCAGTACTTC. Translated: CASSLGGGSQETQYF.

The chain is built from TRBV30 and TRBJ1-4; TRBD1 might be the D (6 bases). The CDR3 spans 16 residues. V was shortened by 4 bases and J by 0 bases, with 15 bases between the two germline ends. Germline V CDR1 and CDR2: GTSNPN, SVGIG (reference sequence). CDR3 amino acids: CAWTSRGGPTNEKLFF. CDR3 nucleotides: TGTGCCTGGACCTCAAGGGGGGGCCCAACTAATGAAAAACTGTTTTTT. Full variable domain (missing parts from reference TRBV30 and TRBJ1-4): SQTIHQWPATLVQPVGSPLSLECTVEGTSNPNLYWYRQAAGRGLQLLFYSVGIGQISSEVPQNLSASRPQDRQFILSSKKLLLSDSGFYLCAWTSRGGPTNEKLFFGSGTQLSVL.

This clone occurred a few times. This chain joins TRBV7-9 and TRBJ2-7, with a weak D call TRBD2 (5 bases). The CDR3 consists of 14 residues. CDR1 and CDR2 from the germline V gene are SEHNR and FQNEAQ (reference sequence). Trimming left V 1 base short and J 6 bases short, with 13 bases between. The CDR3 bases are TGTGCCAGCAGCTTAGGCGTTTTAAGCGGCGAGCAGTACTTC. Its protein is CASSLGVLSGEQYF.

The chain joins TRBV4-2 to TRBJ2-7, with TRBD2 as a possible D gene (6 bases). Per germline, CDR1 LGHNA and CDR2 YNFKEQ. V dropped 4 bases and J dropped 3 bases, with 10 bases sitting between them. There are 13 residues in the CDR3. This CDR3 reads CASSLGLYYEQYF. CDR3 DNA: TGTGCCAGCAGCCTCGGACTATACTACGAGCAGTACTTC.

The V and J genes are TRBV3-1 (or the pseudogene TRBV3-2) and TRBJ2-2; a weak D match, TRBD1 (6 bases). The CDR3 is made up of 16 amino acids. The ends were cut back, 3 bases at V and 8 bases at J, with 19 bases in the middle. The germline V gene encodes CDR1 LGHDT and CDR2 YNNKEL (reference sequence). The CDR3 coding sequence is TGTGCCAGCAGCCAGGGGACAACGGGGCGTTTAGGGGAGCTGTTTTTT. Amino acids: CASSQGTTGRLGELFF.

The CDR3 here is CASSDRWTGFGYTF. CDR3 coding DNA: TGTGCCAGCAGTGACCGTTGGACAGGATTTGGCTACACCTTC. The V and J genes are TRBV25-1 and TRBJ1-2; 7 bases are shared with TRBD1. Germline CDR1 and CDR2: MGHDK and SYGVNS. This CDR3 is 14 amino acids long. The V segment lost 3 bases and the J segment 7 bases; nucleotides outside the gene matches: 8.

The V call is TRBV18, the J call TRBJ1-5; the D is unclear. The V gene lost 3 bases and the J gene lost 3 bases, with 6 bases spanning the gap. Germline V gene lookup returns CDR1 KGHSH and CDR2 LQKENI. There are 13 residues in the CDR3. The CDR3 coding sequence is TGTGCCAGCTCACCGGCCAACAATCAGCCCCAGCATTTT. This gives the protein CASSPANNQPQHF.

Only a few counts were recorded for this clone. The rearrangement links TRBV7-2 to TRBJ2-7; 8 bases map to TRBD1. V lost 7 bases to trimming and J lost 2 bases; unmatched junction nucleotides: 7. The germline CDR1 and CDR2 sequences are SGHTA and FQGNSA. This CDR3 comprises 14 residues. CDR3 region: CASTSGTGTYEQYF. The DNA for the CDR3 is TGTGCCAGCACCTCCGGGACAGGAACCTACGAGCAGTACTTC. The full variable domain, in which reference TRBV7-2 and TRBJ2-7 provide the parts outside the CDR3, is GAGVSQSPSNKVTEKGKDVELRCDPISGHTALYWYRQSLGQGLEFLIYFQGNSAPDKSGLPSDRFSAERTGGSVSTLTIQRTQQEDSAVYLCASTSGTGTYEQYFGPGTRLTVT.

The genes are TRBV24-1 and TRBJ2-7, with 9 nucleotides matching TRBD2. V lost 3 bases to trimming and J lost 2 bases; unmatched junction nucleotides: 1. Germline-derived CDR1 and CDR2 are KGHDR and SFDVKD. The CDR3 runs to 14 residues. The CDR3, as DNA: TGTGCCACCAGTGATCCTAGCGGGGCCTACGAGCAGTACTTC. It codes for CATSDPSGAYEQYF.

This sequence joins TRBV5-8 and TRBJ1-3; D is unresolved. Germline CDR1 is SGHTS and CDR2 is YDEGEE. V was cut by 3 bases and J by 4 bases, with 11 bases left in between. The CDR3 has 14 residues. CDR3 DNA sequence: TGTGCCAGCAGCTCGACCCGAGGCGGAAACACCATATATTTT. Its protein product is CASSSTRGGNTIYF.

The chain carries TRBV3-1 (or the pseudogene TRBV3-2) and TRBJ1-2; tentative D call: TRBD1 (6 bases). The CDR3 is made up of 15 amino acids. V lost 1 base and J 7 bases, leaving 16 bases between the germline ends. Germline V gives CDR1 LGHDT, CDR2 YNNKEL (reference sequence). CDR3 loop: CASSQAQGGQGGYTF. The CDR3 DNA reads TGTGCCAGCAGCCAAGCACAGGGTGGGCAGGGTGGCTACACCTTC.

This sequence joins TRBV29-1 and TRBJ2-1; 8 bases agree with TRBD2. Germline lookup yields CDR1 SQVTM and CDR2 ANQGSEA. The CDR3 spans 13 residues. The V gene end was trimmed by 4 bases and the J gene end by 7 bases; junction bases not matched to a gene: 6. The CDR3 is CSVGGLALNEQFF. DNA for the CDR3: TGCAGCGTTGGAGGACTAGCTTTGAATGAGCAGTTCTTC.

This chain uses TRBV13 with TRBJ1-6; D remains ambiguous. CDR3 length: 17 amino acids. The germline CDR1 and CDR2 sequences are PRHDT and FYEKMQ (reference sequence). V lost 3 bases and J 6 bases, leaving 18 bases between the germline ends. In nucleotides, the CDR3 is TGTGCCAGCAGCTTGGCGCCTAGCGGGAGCCTTAATTCACCCCTCCACTTT. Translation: CASSLAPSGSLNSPLHF.

The CDR3 loop reads CASSQDLDAGGFWIEQFF. CDR3 DNA sequence: TGTGCCAGCAGCCAAGACCTAGACGCGGGGGGCTTCTGGATTGAGCAGTTCTTC. The V call is TRBV3-1 (or the pseudogene TRBV3-2), the J call TRBJ2-1; 8 positions agree with TRBD2. Trimming removed 0 bases from V and 9 bases from J; junction bases left unmatched: 16. From germline, CDR1 is LGHDT and CDR2 YNNKEL (reference sequence). The CDR3 consists of 18 residues.

CDR3 sequence (DNA): TGTGCCTGGAGGTTCGGGACTTGGACGAACACTGAAGCTTTCTTT. Protein: CAWRFGTWTNTEAFF. The chain employs TRBV30 and TRBJ1-1; TRBD1 is a possible D gene (5 bases). The V gene's germline CDR1 is GTSNPN and CDR2 SVGIG (reference sequence). Trimming pared 3 bases from V and 1 base from J, leaving 15 bases between. The CDR3 sequence is 15 residues long.

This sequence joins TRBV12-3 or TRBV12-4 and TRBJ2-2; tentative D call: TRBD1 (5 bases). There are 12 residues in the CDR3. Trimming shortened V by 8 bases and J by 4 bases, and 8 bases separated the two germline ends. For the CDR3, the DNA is TGTGCCAGCGCCAGGGTCACCGGGGAGCTGTTTTTT. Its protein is CASARVTGELFF.

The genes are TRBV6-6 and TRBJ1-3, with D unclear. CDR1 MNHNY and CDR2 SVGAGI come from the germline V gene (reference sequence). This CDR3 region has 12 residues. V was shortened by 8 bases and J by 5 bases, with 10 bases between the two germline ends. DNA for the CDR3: TGTGCCAGCGGGCCCTTGAGAAACACCATATATTTT. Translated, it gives CASGPLRNTIYF.

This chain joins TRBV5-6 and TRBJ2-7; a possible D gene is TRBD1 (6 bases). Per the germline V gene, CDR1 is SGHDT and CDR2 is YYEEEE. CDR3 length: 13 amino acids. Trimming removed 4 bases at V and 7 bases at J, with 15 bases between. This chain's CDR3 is CASSRDMGREQYF. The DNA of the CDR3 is TGTGCCAGCAGCCGGGACATGGGTCGAGAGCAGTACTTC.

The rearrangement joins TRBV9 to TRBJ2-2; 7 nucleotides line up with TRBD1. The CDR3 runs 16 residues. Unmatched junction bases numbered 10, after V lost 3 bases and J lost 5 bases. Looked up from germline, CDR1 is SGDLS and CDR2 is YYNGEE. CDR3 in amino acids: CASSATGVSLTGELFF. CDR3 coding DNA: TGTGCCAGCAGCGCTACAGGGGTGAGCCTGACCGGGGAGCTGTTTTTT.

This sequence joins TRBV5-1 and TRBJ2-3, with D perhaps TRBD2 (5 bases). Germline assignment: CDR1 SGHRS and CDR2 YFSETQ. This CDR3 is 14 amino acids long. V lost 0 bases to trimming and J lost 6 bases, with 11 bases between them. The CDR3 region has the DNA TGCGCCAGCAGCTTGGCGGACTTAACGGATACGCAGTATTTT. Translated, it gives CASSLADLTDTQYF.

CDR3 in DNA: TGTGCCAGCAGCCATCCGGGGAGGGACACTGAAGCTTTCTTT. This gives the protein CASSHPGRDTEAFF. The rearrangement links TRBV3-1 (or the pseudogene TRBV3-2) to TRBJ1-1; D is unclear. Germline V gives CDR1 LGHDT, CDR2 YNNKEL (reference sequence). V was pared by 3 bases and J by 3 bases, with 11 bases between. The CDR3 runs to 14 residues.

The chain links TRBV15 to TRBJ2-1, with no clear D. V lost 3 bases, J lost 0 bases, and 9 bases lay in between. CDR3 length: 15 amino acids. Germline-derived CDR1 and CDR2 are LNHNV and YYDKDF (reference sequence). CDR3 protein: CATSSYSASYNEQFF. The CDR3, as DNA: TGTGCCACCAGCAGCTATAGTGCCTCCTACAATGAGCAGTTCTTC.

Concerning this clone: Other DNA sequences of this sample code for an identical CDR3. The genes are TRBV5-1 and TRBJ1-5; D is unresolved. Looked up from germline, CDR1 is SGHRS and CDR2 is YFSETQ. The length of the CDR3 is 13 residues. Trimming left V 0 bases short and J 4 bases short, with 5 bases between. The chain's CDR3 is CASSLERNQPQHF. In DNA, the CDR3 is TGCGCCAGCAGCTTGGAACGGAATCAGCCCCAGCATTTT.

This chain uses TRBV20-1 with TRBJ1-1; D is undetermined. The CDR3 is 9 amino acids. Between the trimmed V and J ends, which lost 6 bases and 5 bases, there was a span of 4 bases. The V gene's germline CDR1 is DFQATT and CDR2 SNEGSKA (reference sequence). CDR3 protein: CSAVTEAFF. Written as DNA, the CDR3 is TGCAGTGCCGTAACTGAAGCTTTCTTT.

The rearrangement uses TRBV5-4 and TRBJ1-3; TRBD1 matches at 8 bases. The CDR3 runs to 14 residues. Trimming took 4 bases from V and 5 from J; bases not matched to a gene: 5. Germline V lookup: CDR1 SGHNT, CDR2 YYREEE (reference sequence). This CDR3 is CASSTTGARNTIYF. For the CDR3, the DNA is TGTGCCAGCAGCACGACAGGGGCTCGAAACACCATATATTTT.

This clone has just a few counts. The DNA of the CDR3 is TGTGCCAGCAGCCGGGATCGTAGCAATCAGCCCCAGCATTTT. It translates to CASSRDRSNQPQHF. The rearrangement links TRBV27 to TRBJ1-5, with unresolved D. The CDR3 sequence is 14 residues long. CDR1 is MNHEY, CDR2 SMNVEV, per germline (reference sequence). V was trimmed by 6 bases and J by 0 bases, leaving 9 bases between them.

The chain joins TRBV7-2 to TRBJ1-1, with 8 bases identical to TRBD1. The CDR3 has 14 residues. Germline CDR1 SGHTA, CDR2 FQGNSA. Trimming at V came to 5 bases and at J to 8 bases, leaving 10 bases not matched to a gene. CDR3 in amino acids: CASSPNAWTGEAFF. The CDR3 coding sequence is TGTGCCAGCAGCCCGAACGCCTGGACAGGGGAAGCTTTCTTT.